This record covers a single T cell receptor beta chain. The antigen it binds to is not known. No base quality values were provided; no much bigger clone lies one nucleotide off. The library was obtained by RT-PCR. Sequencing was carried out with an Illumina HiSeq 2500. TCRdb's own reprocessing of the public reads used fastp at Q25 and MiXCR and kept productive beta chains. Identical CDR3 protein sequences are pooled into one entry, listed with their most common genes and DNA. Recorded for this sample are 800,000 or so distinct CDR3 sequences; 21% of them occurred a single time. In total, the top ten clones hold 10% of the sample. From the cysteine up to the phenylalanine, the CDR3 has a length of 17 residues. Only the CDR3 portion is preserved as DNA: 51 bases, with reading frame beginning at the first base. Trimming at the junction amounts to 4 bases on V and 4 bases on J, and the germline ends lie 20 bases apart. According to the germline V gene, CDR1 reads SGHRS and CDR2 reads YFSETQ.

These data are taken from a study of response to subunit inactivated influenza vaccine (dated by TCRdb to the late 2010s). General notes on the study: The study used deep quantitative T cell receptor repertoire profiling to track responses to a trivalent subunit inactivated influenza vaccine.

Study-wide conclusions, independent of this receptor: According to the authors, only a limited number of new T cells may be recruited by each seasonal influenza vaccination.

The receptor was isolated from a man between 50 and 59 years old who received an inactivated influenza vaccine. Donor details come from another sample of the same person, matched by shared clones. The rearranged chain carries TRBV5-1 and TRBJ1-4; the D gene lacks a confident call. The material was PBMCs from blood, obtained 4 to 6 days after vaccination. The sequence in DNA is TGCGCCAGCAGCCCTCTCCCGACGCAGGTCCTTAATGAAAAACTGTTTTTT. It translates to CASSPLPTQVLNEKLFF.